The clone carrying this T cell receptor beta chain has more than one count but fewer than ten. The target antigen is unknown. The entire patient cohort was treatment-naive prior to thyroid surgery. This record comes from a study of metastatic and nonmetastatic thyroid tumors. The overall study: Thyroid patients, malignant and benign, had repertoires compared across blood and tumor or nodule tissue.

This CDR3 is built from 14 residues. The V gene's germline CDR1 is DFQATT and CDR2 SNEGSKA (reference sequence). Trimming took off 5 bases at V and 8 bases at J, with 19 bases between the two ends. Study findings and constraints: In blood and tumor, TCR beta diversity was reportedly significantly higher in malignant thyroid tumors than in benign nodules.

Original analysis: Researchers built a distant-metastasis classifier for papillary thyroid cancer that drew on CDR3 differences across clinicopathological groups. MiXCR reprocessed the PCR reads for TCRdb. The V and J calls were determined by TCRdb, not by the authors. The table records about 15,000 clones, 3% to 4% of them present only once. This sequence was found in a female donor with papillary thyroid cancer or a benign thyroid nodule (not recorded which). Some clones in this sample may be carry-over from other donors' samples. The sample taken for sequencing was tumor tissue. This chain joins TRBV20-1 and TRBJ1-3; maybe TRBD1 (5 bases). DNA for the CDR3: TGCAGTGCTCTTCCTTATCGAGGGGCAGACACCATATATTTT. The encoded protein is CSALPYRGADTIYF.